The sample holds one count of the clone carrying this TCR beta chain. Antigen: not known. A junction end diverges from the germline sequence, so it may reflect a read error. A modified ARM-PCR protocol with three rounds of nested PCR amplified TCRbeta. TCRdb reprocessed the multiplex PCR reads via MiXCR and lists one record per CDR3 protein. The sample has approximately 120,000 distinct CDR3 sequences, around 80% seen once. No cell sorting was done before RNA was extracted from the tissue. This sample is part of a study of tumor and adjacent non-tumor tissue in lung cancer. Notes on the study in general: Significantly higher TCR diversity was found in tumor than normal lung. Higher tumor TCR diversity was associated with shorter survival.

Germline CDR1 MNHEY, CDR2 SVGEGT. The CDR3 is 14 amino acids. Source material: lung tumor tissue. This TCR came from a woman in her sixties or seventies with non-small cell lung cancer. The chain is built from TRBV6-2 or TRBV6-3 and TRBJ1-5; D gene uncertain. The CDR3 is CASSNGLSNQPQLF. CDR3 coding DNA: TGTGCCAGCAGTAATGGACTTAGCAATCAGCCCCAGCTTTTT.